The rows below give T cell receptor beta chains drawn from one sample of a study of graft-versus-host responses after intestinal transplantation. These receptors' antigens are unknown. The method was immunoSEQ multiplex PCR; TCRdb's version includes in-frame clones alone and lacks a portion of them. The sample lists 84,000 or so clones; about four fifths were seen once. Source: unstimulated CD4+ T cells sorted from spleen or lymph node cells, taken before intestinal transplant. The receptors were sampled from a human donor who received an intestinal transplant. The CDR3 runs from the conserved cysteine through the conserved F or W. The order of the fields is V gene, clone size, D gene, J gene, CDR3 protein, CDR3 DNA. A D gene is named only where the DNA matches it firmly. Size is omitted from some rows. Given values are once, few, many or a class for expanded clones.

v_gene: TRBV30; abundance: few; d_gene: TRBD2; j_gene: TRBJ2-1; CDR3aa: CAWSGVLGGYNEQFF; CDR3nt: TGTGCCTGGAGTGGCGTTCTGGGGGGGTACAATGAGCAGTTCTTC
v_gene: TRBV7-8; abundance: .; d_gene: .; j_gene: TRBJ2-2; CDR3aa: CASSLVNSNTGELFF; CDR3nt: TGTGCCAGCAGCTTAGTTAACAGTAACACCGGGGAGCTGTTTTTT
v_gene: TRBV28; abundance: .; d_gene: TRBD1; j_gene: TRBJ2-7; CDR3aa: CASSFAGTGGGEQYF; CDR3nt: TGTGCCAGCAGTTTTGCGGGGACAGGGGGTGGCGAGCAGTACTTC
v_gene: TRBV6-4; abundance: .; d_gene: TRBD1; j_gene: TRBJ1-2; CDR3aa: CASSAGTGMGGYTF; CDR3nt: TGTGCCAGCAGCGCCGGGACAGGGATGGGTGGCTACACCTTC
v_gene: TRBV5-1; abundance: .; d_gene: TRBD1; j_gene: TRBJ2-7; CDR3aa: CASSWDRISDEQYF; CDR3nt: TGCGCCAGCAGCTGGGACAGGATTTCCGACGAGCAGTACTTC
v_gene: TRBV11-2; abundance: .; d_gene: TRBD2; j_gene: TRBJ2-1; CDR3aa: CASSISGLTTYNEQFF; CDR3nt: TGTGCCAGCAGCATTAGCGGGCTAACGACCTACAATGAGCAGTTCTTC
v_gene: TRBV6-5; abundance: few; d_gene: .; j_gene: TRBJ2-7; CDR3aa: CASSYSSRGRGSREYF; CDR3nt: TGTGCCAGCAGTTACTCTTCGAGAGGCCGGGGTAGCCGGGAGTACTTC
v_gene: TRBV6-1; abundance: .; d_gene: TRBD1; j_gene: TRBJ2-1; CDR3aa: CASSDGGQGGNEQFF; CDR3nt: TGTGCCAGCAGTGATGGGGGACAGGGTGGCAATGAGCAGTTCTTC
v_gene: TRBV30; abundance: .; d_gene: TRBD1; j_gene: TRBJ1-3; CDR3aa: CAWATGGGNTIYF; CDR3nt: TGTGCCTGGGCAACAGGGGGCGGAAACACCATATATTTT
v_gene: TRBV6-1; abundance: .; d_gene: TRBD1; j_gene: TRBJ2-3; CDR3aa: CAIRQGGADTQYF; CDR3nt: TGTGCCATCAGACAGGGGGGCGCAGATACGCAGTATTTT
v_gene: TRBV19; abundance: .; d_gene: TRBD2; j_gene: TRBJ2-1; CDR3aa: CASSHPSGSGYEQFF; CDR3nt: TGTGCCAGTAGTCATCCTAGCGGGAGTGGGTATGAGCAGTTCTTC
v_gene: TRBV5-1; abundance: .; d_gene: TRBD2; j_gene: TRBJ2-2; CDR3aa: CASSRTSDTGELFF; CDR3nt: TGCGCCAGCAGCCGGACTAGTGACACCGGGGAGCTGTTTTTT
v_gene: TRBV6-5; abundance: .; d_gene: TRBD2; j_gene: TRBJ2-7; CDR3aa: CASSYTLAGGKYEQYF; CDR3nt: TGTGCCAGCAGTTACACATTAGCGGGAGGTAAATACGAGCAGTACTTC
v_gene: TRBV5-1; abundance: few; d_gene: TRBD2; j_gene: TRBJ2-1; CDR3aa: CASSSSSGTYNEQFF; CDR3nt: TGCGCCAGCAGCTCCTCTAGCGGGACGTACAATGAGCAGTTCTTC
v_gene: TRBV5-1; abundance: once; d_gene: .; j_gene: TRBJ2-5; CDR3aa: CASTRGGGYQETQYF; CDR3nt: TGCGCCAGCACCCGAGGTGGGGGGTACCAAGAGACCCAGTACTTC
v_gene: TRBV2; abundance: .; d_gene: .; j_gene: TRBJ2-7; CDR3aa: CASIRGGEQYF; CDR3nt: TGTGCCAGCATCCGAGGTGGCGAGCAGTACTTC
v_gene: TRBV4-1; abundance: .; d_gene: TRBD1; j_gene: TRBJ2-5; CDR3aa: CASETGFGTQYF; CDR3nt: TGCGCCAGCGAGACAGGGTTTGGGACCCAGTACTTC
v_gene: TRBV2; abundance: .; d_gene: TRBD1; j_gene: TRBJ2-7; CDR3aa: CASRSIGTGTYEQYF; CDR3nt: TGTGCCAGCAGATCGATCGGGACAGGGACCTACGAGCAGTACTTC
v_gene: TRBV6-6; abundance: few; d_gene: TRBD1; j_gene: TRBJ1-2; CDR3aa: CASSRDSGLSGYTF; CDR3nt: TGTGCCAGCAGCCGGGACAGTGGGCTGAGTGGCTACACCTTC
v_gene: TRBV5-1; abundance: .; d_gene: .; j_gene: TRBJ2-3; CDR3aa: CASSLGGELDTQYF; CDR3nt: TGCGCCAGCAGCCTAGGAGGTGAGCTGGATACGCAGTATTTT
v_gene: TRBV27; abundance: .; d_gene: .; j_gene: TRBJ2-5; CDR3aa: CASSLLGRDQETQYF; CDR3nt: TGTGCCAGCAGTTTATTAGGCAGGGACCAAGAGACCCAGTACTTC
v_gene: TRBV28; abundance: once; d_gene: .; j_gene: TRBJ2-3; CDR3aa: CASSWTHSTDTQYF; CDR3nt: TGTGCCAGCAGTTGGACACATAGCACAGATACGCAGTATTTT
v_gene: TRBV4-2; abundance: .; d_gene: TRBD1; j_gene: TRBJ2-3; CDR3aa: CASSPGGLADTQYF; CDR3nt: TGTGCCAGCAGCCCAGGGGGTTTGGCAGATACGCAGTATTTT
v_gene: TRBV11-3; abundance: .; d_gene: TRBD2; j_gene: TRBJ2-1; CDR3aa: CASSSGTSGRTHSSYNEQFF; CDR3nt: TGTGCCAGCAGCTCCGGGACTAGCGGGAGGACCCATAGCTCCTACAATGAGCAGTTCTTC
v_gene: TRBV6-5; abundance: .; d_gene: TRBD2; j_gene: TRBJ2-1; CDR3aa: CASSYSGGSGGNEQFF; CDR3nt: TGTGCCAGCAGTTACTCGGGCGGGAGCGGGGGCAATGAGCAGTTCTTC
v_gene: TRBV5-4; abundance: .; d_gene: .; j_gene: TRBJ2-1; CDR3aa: CASSLGRLKAGNEQFF; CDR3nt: TGTGCCAGCAGCTTGGGTAGGTTAAAGGCGGGGAATGAGCAGTTCTTC
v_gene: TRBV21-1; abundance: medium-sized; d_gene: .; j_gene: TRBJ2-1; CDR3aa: CASSKQRESYNEQFF; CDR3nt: TGTGCCAGCAGCAAACAACGGGAATCCTACAATGAGCAGTTCTTC
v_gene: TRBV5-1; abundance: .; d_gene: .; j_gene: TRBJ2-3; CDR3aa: CASSLARESDTQYF; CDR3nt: TGCGCCAGCAGCTTGGCCCGGGAATCAGATACGCAGTATTTT
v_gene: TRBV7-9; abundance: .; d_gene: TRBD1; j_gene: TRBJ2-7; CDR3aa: CASSPRDRAYEQYF; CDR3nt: TGTGCCAGCAGCCCTCGGGACAGGGCCTACGAGCAGTACTTC
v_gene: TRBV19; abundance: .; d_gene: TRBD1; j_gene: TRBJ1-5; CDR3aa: CASSMRGDRADQPQHF; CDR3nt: TGTGCCAGTAGTATGAGAGGCGACAGGGCCGATCAGCCCCAGCATTTT
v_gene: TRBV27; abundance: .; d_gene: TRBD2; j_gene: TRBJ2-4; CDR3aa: CASSPGLALAKNIQYF; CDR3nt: TGTGCCAGCAGTCCCGGACTAGCGCTAGCCAAAAACATTCAGTACTTC
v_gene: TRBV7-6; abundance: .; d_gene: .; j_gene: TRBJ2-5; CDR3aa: CASSPTGLETQYF; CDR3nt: TGTGCCAGCAGTCCAACAGGGTTAGAGACCCAGTACTTC
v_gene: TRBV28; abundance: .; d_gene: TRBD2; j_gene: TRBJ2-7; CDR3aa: CASSFAGLYYEQYF; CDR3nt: TGTGCCAGCAGTTTCGCGGGACTATACTACGAGCAGTACTTC
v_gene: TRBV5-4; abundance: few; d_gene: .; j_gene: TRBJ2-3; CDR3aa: CASSFVPTSTDTQYF; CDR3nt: TGTGCCAGCAGCTTTGTGCCTACTAGCACAGATACGCAGTATTTT
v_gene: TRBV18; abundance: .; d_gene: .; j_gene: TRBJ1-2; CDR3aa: CASSPLGAHGYTF; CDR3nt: TGTGCCAGCTCACCACTGGGGGCGCATGGCTACACCTTC
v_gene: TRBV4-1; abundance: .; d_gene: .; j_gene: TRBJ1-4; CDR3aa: CASSQGGTRGEKLFF; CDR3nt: TGCGCCAGCAGCCAAGGGGGGACAAGGGGAGAAAAACTGTTTTTT
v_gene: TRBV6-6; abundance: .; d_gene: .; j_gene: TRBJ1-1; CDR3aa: CASSYSKPTEAFF; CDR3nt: TGTGCCAGCAGTTACTCGAAACCAACGGAGGCTTTCTTT
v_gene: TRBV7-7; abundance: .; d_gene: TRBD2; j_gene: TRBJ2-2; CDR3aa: CASSLGLAGDTGELFF; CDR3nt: TGTGCTAGCAGCCTGGGACTAGCGGGAGACACCGGGGAGCTGTTTTTT
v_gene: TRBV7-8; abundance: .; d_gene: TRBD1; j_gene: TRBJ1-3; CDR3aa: CASSPSTGVGNTIYF; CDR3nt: TGTGCCAGCAGCCCCTCAACAGGGGTCGGAAACACCATATATTTT
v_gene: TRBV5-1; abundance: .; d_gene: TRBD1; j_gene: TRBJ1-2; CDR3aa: CASSLSQGAGYGYTF; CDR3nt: TGCGCCAGCAGCCTCTCGCAGGGGGCAGGCTATGGCTACACCTTC
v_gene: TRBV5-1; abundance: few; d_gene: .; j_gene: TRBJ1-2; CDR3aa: CASSLDSYGYTF; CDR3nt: TGCGCCAGCAGCTTGGACAGCTATGGCTACACCTTC
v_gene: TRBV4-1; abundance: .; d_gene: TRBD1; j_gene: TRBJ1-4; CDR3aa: CASSQPDRGTNEKLFF; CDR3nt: TGCGCCAGCAGCCAACCTGACAGGGGTACTAATGAAAAACTGTTTTTT
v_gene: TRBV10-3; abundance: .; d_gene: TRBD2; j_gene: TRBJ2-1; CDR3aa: CAISPGLAVINEQFF; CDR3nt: TGTGCCATCAGCCCCGGACTAGCGGTAATCAATGAGCAGTTCTTC
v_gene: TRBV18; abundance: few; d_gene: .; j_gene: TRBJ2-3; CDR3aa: CASSPPSTDTQYF; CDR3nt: TGTGCCAGCTCACCACCCTCTACAGATACGCAGTATTTT
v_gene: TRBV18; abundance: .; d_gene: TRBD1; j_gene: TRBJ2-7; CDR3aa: CASSPGTGDEQYF; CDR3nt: TGTGCCAGCTCACCGGGGACAGGGGACGAGCAGTACTTC
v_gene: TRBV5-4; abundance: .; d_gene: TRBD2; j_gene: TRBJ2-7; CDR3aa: CASSSGLAGGKQYF; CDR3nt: TGTGCCAGCAGCTCGGGACTAGCGGGAGGGAAGCAGTACTTC
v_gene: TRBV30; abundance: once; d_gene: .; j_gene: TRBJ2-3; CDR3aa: CAWRGRAIDTQYF; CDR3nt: TGTGCCTGGAGGGGCAGGGCGATAGATACGCAGTATTTT
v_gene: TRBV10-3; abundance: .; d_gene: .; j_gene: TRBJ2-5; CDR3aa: CAISGSGEETQYF; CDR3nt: TGTGCCATCAGTGGGTCAGGAGAAGAGACCCAGTACTTC
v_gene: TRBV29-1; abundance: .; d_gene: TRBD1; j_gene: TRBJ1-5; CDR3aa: CSVPGTGLWNSNQPQHF; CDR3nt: TGCAGCGTTCCCGGGACAGGGTTATGGAATAGCAATCAGCCCCAGCATTTT
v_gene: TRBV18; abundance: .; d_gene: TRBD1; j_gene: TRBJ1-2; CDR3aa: CASSPMTGDYGYTF; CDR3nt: TGTGCCAGCTCACCGATGACAGGGGACTATGGCTACACCTTC
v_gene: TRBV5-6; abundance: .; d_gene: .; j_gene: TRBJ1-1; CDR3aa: CASSLDFSGKDTEAFF; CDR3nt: TGTGCCAGCAGCTTGGATTTCTCAGGGAAAGACACTGAAGCTTTCTTT
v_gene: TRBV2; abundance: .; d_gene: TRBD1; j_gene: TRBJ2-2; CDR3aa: CASSESGRGRTGELFF; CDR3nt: TGTGCCAGCAGTGAATCAGGCAGGGGGCGCACCGGGGAGCTGTTTTTT
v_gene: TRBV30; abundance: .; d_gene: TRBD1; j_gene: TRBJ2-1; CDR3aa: CAWTKDRVGYNEQFF; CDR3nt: TGTGCCTGGACTAAGGACAGGGTTGGCTACAATGAGCAGTTCTTC
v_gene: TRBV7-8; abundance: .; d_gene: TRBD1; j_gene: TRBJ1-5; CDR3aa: CASSRHPRTGDRSNQPQHF; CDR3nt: TGTGCCAGCAGCCGACACCCTAGGACAGGCGACCGTAGCAATCAGCCCCAGCATTTT
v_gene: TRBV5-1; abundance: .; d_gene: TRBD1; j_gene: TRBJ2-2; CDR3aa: CASSVTGGPAGELFF; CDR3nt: TGCGCCAGCAGTGTGACAGGGGGCCCTGCCGGGGAGCTGTTTTTT
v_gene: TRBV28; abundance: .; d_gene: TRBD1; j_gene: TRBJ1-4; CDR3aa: CASSQASGGREKLFF; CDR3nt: TGTGCCAGCAGCCAAGCCTCAGGGGGCCGGGAAAAACTGTTTTTT
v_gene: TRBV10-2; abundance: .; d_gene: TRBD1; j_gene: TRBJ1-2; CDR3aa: CASSPQGDYGYTF; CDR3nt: TGCGCCAGCAGTCCCCAGGGGGACTATGGCTACACCTTC